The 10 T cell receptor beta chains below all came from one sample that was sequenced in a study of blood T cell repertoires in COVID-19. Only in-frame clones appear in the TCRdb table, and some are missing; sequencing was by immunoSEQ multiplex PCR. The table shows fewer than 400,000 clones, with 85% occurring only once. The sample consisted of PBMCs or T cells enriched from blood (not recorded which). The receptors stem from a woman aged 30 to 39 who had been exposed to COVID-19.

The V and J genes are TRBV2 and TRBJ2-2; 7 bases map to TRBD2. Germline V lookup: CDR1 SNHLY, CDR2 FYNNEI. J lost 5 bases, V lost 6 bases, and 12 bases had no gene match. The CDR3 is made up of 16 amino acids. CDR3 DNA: TGTGCCAGCAGCGAGGGCGGGAGTGGTAAGACCGGGGAGCTGTTTTTT. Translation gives CASSEGGSGKTGELFF.

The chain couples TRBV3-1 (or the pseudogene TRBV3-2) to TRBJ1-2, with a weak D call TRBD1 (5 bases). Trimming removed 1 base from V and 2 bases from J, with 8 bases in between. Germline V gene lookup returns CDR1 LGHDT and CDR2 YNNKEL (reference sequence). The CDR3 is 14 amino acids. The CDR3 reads CASSQAGGNYGYTF. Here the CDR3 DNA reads TGTGCCAGCAGCCAAGCCGGGGGAAACTATGGCTACACCTTC.

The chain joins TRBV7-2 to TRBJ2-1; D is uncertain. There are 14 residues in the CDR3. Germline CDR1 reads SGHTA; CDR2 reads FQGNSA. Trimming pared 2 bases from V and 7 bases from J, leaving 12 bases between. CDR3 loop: CASSLMSSRNEQFF. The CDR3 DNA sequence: TGTGCCAGCAGCTTAATGTCTAGTAGGAATGAGCAGTTCTTC.

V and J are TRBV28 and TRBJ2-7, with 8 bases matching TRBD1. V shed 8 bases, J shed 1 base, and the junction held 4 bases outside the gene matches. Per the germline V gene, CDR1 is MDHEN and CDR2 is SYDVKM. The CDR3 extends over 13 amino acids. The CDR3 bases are TGTGCCAGCTTCCGGACAGGGTCCTACGAGCAGTACTTC. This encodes CASFRTGSYEQYF.

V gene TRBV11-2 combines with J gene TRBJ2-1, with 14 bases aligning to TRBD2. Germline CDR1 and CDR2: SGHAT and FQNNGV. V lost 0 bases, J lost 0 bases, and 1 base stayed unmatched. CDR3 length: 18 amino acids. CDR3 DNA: TGTGCCAGCAGCTTAGATGGGACTAGCGGGAGCTCCTACAATGAGCAGTTCTTC. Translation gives CASSLDGTSGSSYNEQFF.

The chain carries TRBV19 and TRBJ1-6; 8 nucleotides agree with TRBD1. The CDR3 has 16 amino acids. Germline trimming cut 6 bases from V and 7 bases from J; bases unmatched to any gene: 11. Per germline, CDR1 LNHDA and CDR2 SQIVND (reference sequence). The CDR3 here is CASRSYMTGENSPLHF. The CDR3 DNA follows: TGTGCCAGTAGATCTTATATGACAGGGGAGAATTCACCCCTCCACTTT.

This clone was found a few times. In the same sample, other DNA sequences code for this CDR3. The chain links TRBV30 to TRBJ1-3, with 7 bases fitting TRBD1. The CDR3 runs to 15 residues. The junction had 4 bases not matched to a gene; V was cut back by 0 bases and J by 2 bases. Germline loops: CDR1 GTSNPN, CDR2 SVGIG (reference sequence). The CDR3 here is CAWSVGQGAGNTIYF. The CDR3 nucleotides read TGTGCCTGGAGTGTCGGGCAGGGGGCTGGAAACACCATATATTTT. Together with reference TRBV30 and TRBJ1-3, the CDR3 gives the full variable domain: SQTIHQWPATLVQPVGSPLSLECTVEGTSNPNLYWYRQAAGRGLQLLFYSVGIGQISSEVPQNLSASRPQDRQFILSSKKLLLSDSGFYLCAWSVGQGAGNTIYFGEGSWLTVV.

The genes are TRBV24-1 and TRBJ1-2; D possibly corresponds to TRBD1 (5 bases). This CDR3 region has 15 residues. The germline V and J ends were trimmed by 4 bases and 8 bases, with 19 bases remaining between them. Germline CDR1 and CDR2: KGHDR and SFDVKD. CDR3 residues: CATSDKAGRLGGYTF. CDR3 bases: TGTGCCACCAGTGACAAGGCGGGACGATTAGGAGGCTACACCTTC.

CDR3 loop: CASSLTSVKTQYF. The CDR3 nucleotides read TGTGCCAGCAGTTTAACTAGCGTGAAGACCCAGTACTTC. V and J are TRBV28 and TRBJ2-5, with 7 positions matching TRBD2. The CDR3 length is 13 residues. Germline CDR1 MDHEN, CDR2 SYDVKM. V gave up 2 bases and J gave up 6 bases; unmatched junction bases: 3.

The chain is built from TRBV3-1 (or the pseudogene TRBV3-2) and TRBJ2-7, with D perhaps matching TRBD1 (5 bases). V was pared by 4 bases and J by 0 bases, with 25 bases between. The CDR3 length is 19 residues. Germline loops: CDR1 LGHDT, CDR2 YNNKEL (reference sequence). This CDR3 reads CASSRGPTHSKGVSYEQYF. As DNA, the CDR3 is TGTGCCAGCAGCCGTGGTCCTACACACAGTAAAGGGGTCTCCTACGAGCAGTACTTC.